Listed here are 16 T cell receptor beta chains from one sample, sequenced in a study of blood T cell repertoires in COVID-19. The repertoire was sequenced with immunoSEQ multiplex PCR; TCRdb's copy has only in-frame clones and lacks some. The sample contains 250,000 to 300,000 clones, roughly 86% of which appear only once. Sequencing was carried out using peripheral blood. These receptors all stem from a woman aged 25 to 39 with COVID-19, enrolled during active disease.

As regards this clone: The sample holds other DNA sequences that translate to the same CDR3. The genes are TRBV5-1 and TRBJ1-6, with D possibly being TRBD1 (5 bases). This CDR3 spans 13 amino acids. V was cut by 8 bases and J by 7 bases, with 13 bases left in between. CDR1 and CDR2 (germline): SGHRS, YFSETQ. CDR3 sequence reads: CASSPGGNSPLHF. The CDR3 DNA reads TGCGCCAGTAGCCCGGGGGGGAATTCACCCCTCCACTTT.

This clone was detected only once. The rearrangement joins TRBV11-2 to TRBJ2-6; D might be TRBD2 (7 bases). V lost 3 bases to trimming and J lost 0 bases, with 15 bases between them. The germline V gene has CDR1 SGHAT and CDR2 FQNNGV. The CDR3 contains 18 residues. The CDR3 reads CASSLGGQYSSGANVLTF. For the CDR3, the DNA is TGTGCCAGCAGCTTGGGGGGGCAATATTCCTCTGGGGCCAACGTCCTGACTTTC.

This rearrangement joins TRBV6-5 to TRBJ2-2, with a tentative D call TRBD2 (7 bases). The CDR3 extends over 13 amino acids. Germline V CDR1 and CDR2: MNHEY, SVGAGI. The V and J ends lost 7 bases and 3 bases respectively, with 9 bases between them. CDR3 loop: CASKGGDTGELFF. CDR3 sequence (DNA): TGTGCCAGCAAGGGGGGGGACACCGGGGAGCTGTTTTTT.

In its sample, this clone was seen once. The chain uses TRBV7-9 and TRBJ2-1; tentatively, D is TRBD1 (5 bases). Germline V CDR1 and CDR2: SEHNR, FQNEAQ (reference sequence). This CDR3 region has 17 residues. The V and J ends lost 3 bases and 5 bases respectively, with 20 bases between them. CDR3 nucleotides: TGTGCCAGCAGCTTGCCTCTTGTCGTCTGGGGCCACAATGAGCAGTTCTTC. This sequence encodes CASSLPLVVWGHNEQFF.

This sequence joins TRBV28 and TRBJ1-5; 8 bases match TRBD1. CDR1 is MDHEN, CDR2 SYDVKM, per germline. CDR3 length: 12 amino acids. V lost 8 bases, J lost 7 bases, and 4 bases stayed unmatched. For the CDR3, the DNA is TGTGCCAGCCCAGGGGGCGGACAGCCCCAGCATTTT. Residues: CASPGGGQPQHF.

This clone was detected once. This chain joins TRBV6-5 and TRBJ2-3; TRBD2 aligns across 8 bases. The J segment lost 4 bases and the V segment lost 8 bases, leaving 11 bases of the junction unmatched. The CDR3 sequence is 15 residues long. Germline CDR1 is MNHEY and CDR2 is SVGAGI. Here the CDR3 reads CASGSLGGAADTQYF. The CDR3, as DNA: TGTGCCAGCGGCTCTCTCGGGGGGGCAGCAGATACGCAGTATTTT.

The genes are TRBV19 and TRBJ1-5; 7 nucleotides match TRBD1. The CDR3 contains 16 residues. Germline V gives CDR1 LNHDA, CDR2 SQIVND (reference sequence). The J segment lost 7 bases and the V segment lost 1 base, leaving 10 bases of the junction unmatched. CDR3 sequence: CASSIAEGATGQPQHF. The CDR3 DNA is TGTGCCAGTAGTATAGCTGAGGGGGCCACGGGGCAGCCCCAGCATTTT.

This rearrangement joins TRBV7-9 to TRBJ2-5, with D hard to call. Germline-derived CDR1 and CDR2 are SEHNR and FQNEAQ (reference sequence). Trimming removed 5 bases from V and 2 bases from J, with 9 bases in between. The CDR3 has 13 residues. CDR3 coding DNA: TGTGCCAGCAGCCCAAACAATCAAGAGACCCAGTACTTC. This encodes CASSPNNQETQYF.

V gene TRBV10-1 combines with J gene TRBJ2-7, with D perhaps matching TRBD2 (5 bases). The CDR3 is 17 amino acids. Trimming pared 0 bases from V and 2 bases from J, leaving 17 bases between. The germline CDR1 and CDR2 sequences are WNHNN and SYGVQD (reference sequence). CDR3 sequence (DNA): TGCGCCAGCAGTGAGTCGATACGGACTTTCCAACCCTACGAGCAGTACTTC. As protein: CASSESIRTFQPYEQYF.

This sequence joins TRBV14 and TRBJ2-7, with D perhaps TRBD2 (5 bases). This CDR3 has 15 residues. Deletions cut 5 bases from V and 7 bases from J, with 21 bases between. Germline V CDR1 and CDR2: SGHDN, FVKESK. CDR3 coding DNA: TGTGCCAGCAGCGGAAACACATGGAGGCTCCGAGAGCAGTACTTC. It translates to CASSGNTWRLREQYF.

On this clone itself: The sample has other DNA sequences that encode this CDR3 too. This sequence joins TRBV18 and TRBJ1-1; 8 bases agree with TRBD1. Germline V gene sequence: CDR1 KGHSH, CDR2 LQKENI. This CDR3 comprises 14 residues. Unmatched junction bases numbered 4, after V lost 6 bases and J lost 1 base. CDR3 protein: CASSLQGGNTEAFF. CDR3 in DNA: TGTGCCAGCTCCTTACAGGGGGGGAACACTGAAGCTTTCTTT.

Points on this clone: At the DNA level, this CDR3 is encoded by other sequences in the same sample as well. The chain links TRBV28 to TRBJ2-7; no reliable D call. The V gene's germline CDR1 is MDHEN and CDR2 SYDVKM. This CDR3 spans 13 amino acids. The germline V and J ends were trimmed by 2 bases and 0 bases, with 5 bases remaining between them. The CDR3 coding sequence is TGTGCCAGCAGTTTAGCAGGCTCCTACGAGCAGTACTTC. This translates into CASSLAGSYEQYF. Full variable domain (missing parts from reference TRBV28 and TRBJ2-7): DVKVTQSSRYLVKRTGEKVFLECVQDMDHENMFWYRQDPGLGLRLIYFSYDVKMKEKGDIPEGYSVSREKKERFSLILESASTNQTSMYLCASSLAGSYEQYFGPGTRLTVT.

This clone was counted a few times. The chain joins TRBV14 to TRBJ1-6, with TRBD1 matching 11 bases. CDR3 length: 16 amino acids. Per the germline V gene, CDR1 is SGHDN and CDR2 is FVKESK. After removal of 2 bases from V and 9 bases from J, the junction contained 6 bases not matched to a gene. CDR3 sequence reads: CASSQPGQGASSPLHF. CDR3 bases: TGTGCCAGCAGCCAACCCGGACAGGGGGCAAGTTCACCCCTCCACTTT.

The chain links TRBV3-1 (or the pseudogene TRBV3-2) to TRBJ2-3; a possible D gene is TRBD1 (5 bases). The germline V gene encodes CDR1 LGHDT and CDR2 YNNKEL (reference sequence). V was shortened by 1 base and J by 2 bases, with 10 bases between the two germline ends. This CDR3 comprises 15 residues. The CDR3, as DNA: TGTGCCAGCAGCCAAGCGGAAGGGGACACAGATACGCAGTATTTT. It encodes CASSQAEGDTDTQYF.

V and J are TRBV27 and TRBJ2-7, with 7 bases identical to TRBD1. Germline loops: CDR1 MNHEY, CDR2 SMNVEV (reference sequence). The CDR3 is made up of 14 amino acids. With 2 bases clipped from V and 7 bases from J, the junction kept 8 bases outside the gene matches. CDR3 loop: CASSLTGAQREQYF. CDR3 nucleotides: TGTGCCAGCAGTTTAACAGGGGCACAGCGAGAGCAGTACTTC.

V and J are TRBV9 and TRBJ2-5; 9 bases align to TRBD2. V lost 1 base to trimming and J lost 2 bases; unmatched junction nucleotides: 0. The germline V gene encodes CDR1 SGDLS and CDR2 YYNGEE. This CDR3 has 14 amino acids. Written as DNA, the CDR3 is TGTGCCAGCAGCGTAACTAGCGGGCAAGAGACCCAGTACTTC. Residues: CASSVTSGQETQYF.